Presented here are 3 T cell receptor beta chains from one specimen sequenced in a study of shared clonotypes between healthy human individuals. Sequencing was performed with immunoSEQ multiplex PCR; in TCRdb, only in-frame clones are kept and a portion is missing. The table lists hundreds of thousands of clones, roughly four fifths of them singletons, with about 11% in the top ten. The sample was PBMCs. These receptors came from a middle-aged woman in good health. Some clones in this sample may be carry-over from other donors' samples.

The chain combines TRBV30 with TRBJ2-7; perhaps TRBD2 as D (6 bases). From germline, CDR1 is GTSNPN and CDR2 SVGIG (reference sequence). The germline V and J ends were trimmed by 0 bases and 8 bases, with 14 bases remaining between them. The CDR3 is 13 amino acids. The CDR3 is CAWSVQGLGQQYF. CDR3 sequence (DNA): TGTGCCTGGAGTGTTCAGGGACTTGGGCAGCAGTACTTC.

The rearrangement joins TRBV7-8 to TRBJ1-1, with 7 positions matching TRBD1. Germline-derived CDR1 and CDR2 are SGHVS and FQNEAQ. V gave up 2 bases and J gave up 0 bases; unmatched junction bases: 6. CDR3 size: 16 residues. CDR3 coding DNA: TGTGCCAGCAGCTTATCTAGGACAGGAATGAACACTGAAGCTTTCTTT. Translating gives CASSLSRTGMNTEAFF.

The chain employs TRBV11-2 and TRBJ2-7; 10 bases are shared with TRBD1. The V and J ends lost 8 bases and 7 bases, in that order; junction bases with no gene match: 8. The germline CDR1 and CDR2 sequences are SGHAT and FQNNGV. The CDR3 consists of 13 residues. The chain's CDR3 is CASGRDRGGEQYF. In DNA form, the CDR3 reads TGTGCCAGCGGACGGGACAGGGGAGGAGAGCAGTACTTC.